Presented here are 8 T cell receptor beta chains from one specimen sequenced in a study of T cell responses to AZD1222 COVID-19 vaccine. Only in-frame clones appear in the TCRdb table, and some are missing; sequencing was by immunoSEQ multiplex PCR. The sample shows roughly 100,000 clones, 84% of them seen only once. The sequences come from peripheral blood, collected on day 0 of AZD1222 vaccination. The receptors shown here come from an adult in good health.

The rearrangement uses TRBV6-6 and TRBJ1-2, with D unclear. With 7 bases removed from V and 7 bases from J, the gap between germline ends came to 13 bases. Germline V lookup: CDR1 MNHNY, CDR2 SVGAGI (reference sequence). CDR3 size: 12 residues. The chain's CDR3 is CASTLTEIGYTF. The CDR3 DNA reads TGTGCCAGCACCTTGACTGAAATTGGCTACACCTTC.

J is TRBJ2-1 and V is TRBV5-1, with TRBD2 identical over 11 bases. Germline V CDR1 and CDR2: SGHRS, YFSETQ. CDR3 size: 15 residues. With V trimmed by 4 bases and J by 6 bases, 6 bases remained unmatched. CDR3 coding DNA: TGCGCCAGCAGCCAAACTAGCGGGGGAACCAATGAGCAGTTCTTC. The encoded protein is CASSQTSGGTNEQFF.

The chain recombines TRBV19 with TRBJ1-2; a possible D gene is TRBD1 (6 bases). The CDR3 spans 14 residues. Germline V gene lookup returns CDR1 LNHDA and CDR2 SQIVND (reference sequence). Trimming shortened V by 5 bases and J by 5 bases, and 15 bases separated the two germline ends. CDR3 sequence reads: CASSFGTIGYGYTF. CDR3 nucleotide sequence: TGTGCCAGTAGTTTCGGGACAATAGGATATGGCTACACCTTC.

V gene TRBV11-2 combines with J gene TRBJ1-2; D is undetermined. This CDR3 contains 15 residues. Germline-derived CDR1 and CDR2 are SGHAT and FQNNGV. Trimming took off 2 bases at V and 4 bases at J, with 14 bases between the two ends. As DNA, the CDR3 is TGTGCCAGCAGCTTAAACTCCCGCGGATCCTATGGCTACACCTTC. It translates to CASSLNSRGSYGYTF.

The chain has TRBV19 and TRBJ1-4; the match to TRBD1 covers 9 bases. Trimming took 3 bases from V and 8 from J; bases not matched to a gene: 4. CDR1 is LNHDA and CDR2 is SQIVND in the germline V gene (reference sequence). The CDR3 loop spans 14 amino acids. CDR3 coding DNA: TGTGCCAGTAGTATGGGACAGGGTGCCGAAAAACTGTTTTTT. It yields the protein CASSMGQGAEKLFF.

This chain links TRBV7-2 with TRBJ1-5; D is unclear. Germline V gives CDR1 SGHTA, CDR2 FQGNSA. Between the trimmed V and J ends, which lost 1 base and 3 bases, there was a span of 10 bases. This CDR3 comprises 15 residues. The CDR3 nucleotides read TGTGCCAGCAGCTTAGAGACTGGAGCCAATCAGCCCCAGCATTTT. Encoded protein: CASSLETGANQPQHF.

In this sample, this clone turned up a few times. The rearrangement uses TRBV18 and TRBJ1-1; D remains ambiguous. The length of the CDR3 is 12 residues. The V end lost 6 bases, the J end lost 5 bases, and 10 bases lay between the germline ends. Looked up from germline, CDR1 is KGHSH and CDR2 is LQKENI. The CDR3 region is CASSGGGTEAFF. For the CDR3, the DNA is TGTGCCAGCTCGGGCGGCGGGACTGAAGCTTTCTTT.

This chain uses TRBV7-9 with TRBJ1-1; possibly TRBD1 for D (5 bases). The length of the CDR3 is 14 residues. Trimming took 0 bases from V and 9 from J, leaving 14 bases between them. CDR1 and CDR2 from the germline V gene are SEHNR and FQNEAQ (reference sequence). The CDR3 DNA is TGTGCCAGCAGCTTAGCGGGAGGGGAGACCCAAGCTTTCTTT. Translated: CASSLAGGETQAFF.